This T cell receptor beta chain was recovered during a study of blood T cell repertoires in COVID-19. The CDR3 contains 16 residues. CDR1 is SGHAT and CDR2 is FQNNGV in the germline V gene. The V and J ends lost 5 bases and 5 bases, in that order; junction bases with no gene match: 11. This table comes from immunoSEQ multiplex PCR, and its TCRdb copy is limited to in-frame clones, with some not included. The data hold more than 85,000 clones, with less than 85% observed a single time. The receptor comes from a woman at least 80 years old with acute or convalescent COVID-19. Material for sequencing was peripheral blood. This chain uses TRBV11-2 with TRBJ1-2; TRBD1 agrees at 10 bases. As DNA, the CDR3 is TGTGCCAGCAGCCTATTTATGACAGGGGGCGCTTATGGCTACACCTTC. It yields the protein CASSLFMTGGAYGYTF.